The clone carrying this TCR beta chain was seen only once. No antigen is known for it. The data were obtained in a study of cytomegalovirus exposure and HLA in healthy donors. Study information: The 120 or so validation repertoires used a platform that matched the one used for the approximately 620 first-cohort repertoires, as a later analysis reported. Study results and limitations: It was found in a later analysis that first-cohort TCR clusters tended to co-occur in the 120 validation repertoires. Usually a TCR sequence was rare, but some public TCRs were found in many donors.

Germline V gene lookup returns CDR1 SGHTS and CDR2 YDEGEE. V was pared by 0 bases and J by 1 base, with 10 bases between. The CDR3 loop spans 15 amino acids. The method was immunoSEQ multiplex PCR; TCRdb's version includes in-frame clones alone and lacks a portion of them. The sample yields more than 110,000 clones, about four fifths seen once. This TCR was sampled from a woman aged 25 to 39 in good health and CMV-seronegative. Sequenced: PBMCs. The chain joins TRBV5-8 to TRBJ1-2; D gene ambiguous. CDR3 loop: CASSLAGSLNYGYTF. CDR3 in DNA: TGTGCCAGCAGCTTGGCGGGATCCCTTAACTATGGCTACACCTTC.